This TCR beta chain was obtained from a study of cytomegalovirus exposure and HLA in healthy donors. Regarding the study as a whole: A likely sequencing artifact accounted for one observed cluster of highly shared sequence variants. Looking again later, the authors saw that most CMV-associated TCR beta chains seemed HLA-restricted. Earlier findings revealed that most TCR beta V segments proved productive either about 87% or about 30% of the time.

There are a few counts of this clone. Its antigen is not identified. Germline CDR1 reads MNHEY; CDR2 reads SVGAGI. V was clipped by 7 bases and J by 10 bases; unmatched bases: 10. The CDR3 covers 13 residues. Researchers ran the PCR with 60 Vbeta and 13 Jbeta primers. In the source study's methods: An analysis that came later counted tens of millions of unique TCR beta chains, around 12 million shared. The table came from immunoSEQ multiplex PCR; TCRdb's copy has only in-frame clones and leaves some out. V and J calls and clone size are as listed in that table; D and trimming were resolved from the DNA. The sample includes 100,000 or so clones, around 84% seen only once; the top ten take about 2.1%.

The clonotype was recovered from a man aged 18 to 29 in good health and CMV-seronegative. This sequence joins TRBV6-5 and TRBJ1-1; 9 bases are a match to TRBD1. Sequenced input: PBMCs. CDR3 region: CASTPQGAVGAFF. CDR3 DNA: TGTGCCAGCACCCCACAGGGGGCAGTTGGAGCTTTCTTT.